The TCR beta chain under discussion was sequenced for a study of response to subunit inactivated influenza vaccine. Concerning this clonotype itself: Antigen specificity is unknown.

Study-level findings and limits: The authors put forward the suggestion that each seasonal influenza vaccination may bring in only a limited number of new T cells.

The V end lost 4 bases, the J end lost 7 bases, and 16 bases lay between the germline ends. The CDR3 sequence is 15 residues long. Germline V gene data show CDR1 as SGHTA and CDR2 as FQGNSA. MiXCR was run by TCRdb on the RT-PCR reads, yielding one entry per CDR3 protein. The data hold 550,000 to 600,000 distinct CDR3 sequences, with approximately 12% observed a single time. The chain has TRBV7-2 and TRBJ1-4; possibly TRBD1 for D (6 bases). This TCR came from a man aged 45-65 years who received an inactivated influenza vaccine. The source was PBMCs from blood, collected on the day of vaccination. CDR3 residues: CASSSHGGAGEKLFF. DNA for the CDR3: TGTGCCAGCAGCTCTCACGGGGGGGCTGGTGAAAAACTGTTTTTT. Together with reference TRBV7-2 and TRBJ1-4, the CDR3 gives the full variable domain: GAGVSQSPSNKVTEKGKDVELRCDPISGHTALYWYRQSLGQGLEFLIYFQGNSAPDKSGLPSDRFSAERTGGSVSTLTIQRTQQEDSAVYLCASSSHGGAGEKLFFGSGTQLSVL.